This T cell receptor (beta chain) came from a study of blood T cell repertoires in COVID-19. The wider study: Donors in Cohort 3 counted as recovered after two negative PCRs, clearance, or symptom resolution. Samples taken during acute and convalescent COVID-19 were collected in the United States, Italy and Spain.

Living in 20 to 30 US areas, the participants were between about 18 and 95 years of age. The repertoire was sequenced with immunoSEQ multiplex PCR; TCRdb's copy has only in-frame clones and lacks some. Among some 200,000 clones, roughly 91% were seen once, and the ten largest hold 5.5% to 8.5%. Germline CDR1 LGHDT, CDR2 YNNKEL (reference sequence). V lost 4 bases to trimming and J lost 2 bases; unmatched junction nucleotides: 8. The CDR3 totals 18 residues. This TCR was sampled from a man aged 25-40 years in a cohort exposed to, infected with or recovered from COVID-19 (not recorded which). Sequencing was performed on PBMCs or T cells enriched from blood (not recorded which). V gene TRBV3-1 (or the pseudogene TRBV3-2) combines with J gene TRBJ2-1; 13 bases map to TRBD2. The CDR3 sequence is CASSPRTSGRLPYNEQFF. CDR3 in DNA: TGTGCCAGCAGCCCCCGGACTAGCGGGAGATTGCCCTACAATGAGCAGTTCTTC.